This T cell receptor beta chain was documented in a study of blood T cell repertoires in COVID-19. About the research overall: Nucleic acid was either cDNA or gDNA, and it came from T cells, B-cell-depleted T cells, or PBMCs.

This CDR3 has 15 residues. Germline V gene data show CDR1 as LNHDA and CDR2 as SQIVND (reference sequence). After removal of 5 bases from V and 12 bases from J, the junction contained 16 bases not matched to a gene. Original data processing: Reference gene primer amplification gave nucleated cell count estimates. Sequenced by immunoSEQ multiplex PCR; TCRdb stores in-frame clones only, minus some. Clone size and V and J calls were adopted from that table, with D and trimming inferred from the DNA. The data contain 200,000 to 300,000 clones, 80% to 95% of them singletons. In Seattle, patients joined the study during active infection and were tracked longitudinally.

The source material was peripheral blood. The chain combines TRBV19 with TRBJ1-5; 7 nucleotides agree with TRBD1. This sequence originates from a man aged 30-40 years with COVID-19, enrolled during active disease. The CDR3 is CASSEGPGTAFFQHF. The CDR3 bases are TGTGCCAGTAGTGAGGGACCCGGGACAGCATTCTTCCAGCATTTT.